This TCR beta chain stems from a study of blood T cell repertoires in COVID-19. This CDR3 region has 13 residues. Germline CDR1 reads ENHRY; CDR2 reads SYGVKD. V lost 10 bases to trimming and J lost 2 bases, with 12 bases between them. Sequenced by immunoSEQ multiplex PCR; TCRdb stores in-frame clones only, minus some. The sample yields around 380,000 clones, 87% seen once. The sequenced sample consisted of PBMCs or T cells enriched from blood (not recorded which). V and J are TRBV10-3 and TRBJ1-5; D perhaps matches TRBD1 (5 bases). The receptor was derived from a man aged 30 to 45 who had recovered from COVID-19. CDR3 region: CASGAFGNQPQHF. The CDR3 nucleotides are TGTGCCAGCGGGGCATTTGGCAATCAGCCCCAGCATTTT.